The 17 T cell receptor beta chains presented below share a single source sample, sequenced in a study of CD8 T cells in Susac syndrome. Random-hexamer reverse transcription was applied to about 0.45 to 1 ug RNA. TCRdb used MiXCR to reprocess the immunoSEQ multiplex PCR reads, holding one entry per CDR3 protein. The table includes over 95,000 distinct CDR3 sequences, around 90% detected once. Sequenced sample: CD4+ T cells from PBMCs. These receptors were taken from a human donor in good health.

This chain uses TRBV6-1 with TRBJ2-2, with 12 nucleotides matching TRBD1. After removal of 6 bases from V and 6 bases from J, the junction contained 11 bases not matched to a gene. Per germline, CDR1 MNHNS and CDR2 SASEGT. The CDR3 loop spans 17 amino acids. The CDR3 DNA is TGTGCCAGCAGCGACCTGGGGACAGGGGGCTTCTCCGGGGAGCTGTTTTTT. It codes for CASSDLGTGGFSGELFF.

The chain joins TRBV30 to TRBJ2-1; a weak D match, TRBD2 (6 bases). This CDR3 is 13 amino acids long. The V end was cut by 5 bases, the J end by 4 bases, with 12 bases between. CDR1 and CDR2 (germline): GTSNPN, SVGIG (reference sequence). DNA for the CDR3: TGTGCCTGGGCTAGCGCCTGGTACAATGAGCAGTTCTTC. Its translation: CAWASAWYNEQFF.

The genes are TRBV6-2 or TRBV6-3 and TRBJ2-1, with D uncertain. This CDR3 is 15 amino acids long. V lost 6 bases to trimming and J lost 0 bases, with 12 bases between them. Germline assignment: CDR1 MNHEY and CDR2 SVGEGT. For the CDR3, the DNA is TGTGCCAGCAGATCTGACCATAGCTCCTACAATGAGCAGTTCTTC. Its translation: CASRSDHSSYNEQFF.

This clonotype has just a few counts. The gene calls are TRBV7-3 and TRBJ1-1; 10 nucleotides agree with TRBD1. Germline CDR1 SGHTA, CDR2 FQGTGA. With 6 bases clipped from V and 5 bases from J, the junction kept 6 bases outside the gene matches. This CDR3 contains 14 residues. CDR3 sequence: CASRTGTGDTEAFF. The CDR3 DNA sequence: TGTGCCAGCAGGACCGGGACAGGGGATACTGAAGCTTTCTTT. The complete variable domain, with remaining parts taken from reference TRBV7-3 and TRBJ1-1, reads GAGVSQTPSNKVTEKGKYVELRCDPISGHTALYWYRQSLGQGPEFLIYFQGTGAADDSGLPNDRFFAVRPEGSVSTLKIQRTERGDSAVYLCASRTGTGDTEAFFGQGTRLTVV.

The rearrangement links TRBV6-1 to TRBJ2-4; 12 bases map to TRBD1. Per germline, CDR1 MNHNS and CDR2 SASEGT. There are 20 residues in the CDR3. Trimming took 6 bases from V and 0 from J; bases not matched to a gene: 15. The CDR3 spells CASRSYSGTGGRIAKNIQYF. In DNA, the CDR3 is TGTGCCAGCAGGAGTTATTCCGGGACAGGGGGCCGGATAGCCAAAAACATTCAGTACTTC.

The rearrangement uses TRBV5-6 and TRBJ2-1; TRBD2 is a possible D gene (6 bases). With 5 bases removed from V and 6 bases from J, the gap between germline ends came to 18 bases. Germline V gene sequence: CDR1 SGHDT, CDR2 YYEEEE. The CDR3 spans 15 residues. CDR3 DNA sequence: TGTGCCAGCAGGCCTGTACCGGGGGAACTCAATGAGCAGTTCTTC. As protein: CASRPVPGELNEQFF. Looking up the rest from reference TRBV5-6 and TRBJ2-1 gives the full variable domain: DAGVTQSPTHLIKTRGQQVTLRCSPKSGHDTVSWYQQALGQGPQFIFQYYEEEERQRGNFPDRFSGHQFPNYSSELNVNALLLGDSALYLCASRPVPGELNEQFFGPGTRLTVL.

The genes are TRBV12-3 or TRBV12-4 and TRBJ2-1; tentative D call: TRBD2 (6 bases). Trimming cost V 3 bases and J 4 bases, with 16 bases left between them. This CDR3 is built from 16 residues. The CDR3 loop is CASSFGGSLLYNEQFF. For the CDR3, the DNA is TGTGCCAGCAGTTTTGGGGGGAGCCTCCTTTACAATGAGCAGTTCTTC.

CDR3 sequence reads: CASSQSERADSYEQYF. The DNA of the CDR3 is TGTGCCAGCAGCCAGTCCGAGCGGGCAGATTCCTACGAGCAGTACTTC. The gene calls are TRBV3-1 and TRBJ2-7; the D gene is possibly TRBD2 (6 bases). V dropped 3 bases and J dropped 1 base, with 16 bases sitting between them. Germline CDR1 LGHDT, CDR2 YNNKEL (reference sequence). This CDR3 contains 16 residues.

The gene calls are TRBV7-9 and TRBJ1-5; D is uncertain. Germline values: CDR1 SEHNR, CDR2 FQNEAQ (reference sequence). The CDR3 consists of 13 residues. Trimming removed 3 bases at V and 11 bases at J, with 14 bases between. CDR3 nucleotides: TGTGCCAGCAGCTTCGACGACGGCAGGACCCAGCATTTT. Translated: CASSFDDGRTQHF. The full variable domain, completed using reference TRBV7-9 and TRBJ1-5, is DTGVSQNPRHKITKRGQNVTFRCDPISEHNRLYWYRQTLGQGPEFLTYFQNEAQLEKSRLLSDRFSAERPKGSFSTLEIQRTEQGDSAMYLCASSFDDGRTQHFGDGTRLSIL.

The chain recombines TRBV3-1 with TRBJ1-1; D gene uncertain. V was pared by 2 bases and J by 2 bases, with 9 bases between. This CDR3 comprises 14 residues. In germline, CDR1 is LGHDT, CDR2 YNNKEL (reference sequence). DNA for the CDR3: TGTGCCAGCAGCCAATTCTCCAAAAACACTGAAGCTTTCTTT. Residues: CASSQFSKNTEAFF.

A word on this clonotype: Its ends do not fully match the called genes, so a read error is possible. The chain recombines TRBV4-1 with TRBJ1-5; unclear D gene. The CDR3 spans 15 residues. Germline CDR1 reads MGHRA; CDR2 reads YSYEKL. CDR3 DNA sequence: TGCGCCAACAGCCAAGGAGAAGGGATTGGTCAGCCCCAGCATTTT. This codes for CANSQGEGIGQPQHF.

J is TRBJ1-1 and V is TRBV12-3 or TRBV12-4, with D unresolved. Between the trimmed V and J ends, which lost 5 bases and 4 bases, there was a span of 5 bases. This CDR3 has 11 residues. The CDR3 DNA reads TGTGCCAGCAGTCGGAGCACTGAAGCTTTCTTT. Encoded protein: CASSRSTEAFF.

CDR3 protein: CASSDFPDRVYEQYF. As DNA, the CDR3 is TGTGCCAGCAGTGACTTCCCGGACAGGGTCTACGAGCAGTACTTC. The gene calls are TRBV25-1 and TRBJ2-7, with TRBD1 identical over 8 bases. In germline, CDR1 is MGHDK, CDR2 SYGVNS. V lost 3 bases and J lost 3; bases outside the gene matches: 7. CDR3 length: 15 amino acids.

This chain links TRBV20-1 with TRBJ2-2; maybe TRBD2 (6 bases). Trimming took off 0 bases at V and 6 bases at J, with 17 bases between the two ends. The CDR3 contains 16 residues. CDR1 and CDR2 from the germline V gene are DFQATT and SNEGSKA (reference sequence). CDR3 in amino acids: CSAREGGKGDAGELFF. As DNA, the CDR3 is TGCAGTGCTAGAGAGGGGGGTAAGGGTGACGCCGGGGAGCTGTTTTTT.

The chain couples TRBV7-2 to TRBJ1-2, with 9 bases that match TRBD1. V was clipped by 4 bases and J by 7 bases; unmatched bases: 4. The V gene's germline CDR1 is SGHTA and CDR2 FQGNSA. The CDR3 is 13 residues long. The CDR3 loop reads CASSSTGGLGYTF. The CDR3 DNA is TGTGCCAGCAGCTCAACAGGGGGCCTTGGCTACACCTTC.

This chain joins TRBV6-2 or TRBV6-3 and TRBJ2-5; possible D gene TRBD2, 7 bases. The CDR3 totals 19 residues. V lost 7 bases and J 2 bases, leaving 29 bases between the germline ends. Germline CDR1 is MNHEY and CDR2 is SVGEGT. The CDR3 region has the DNA TGTGCCAGCACATCCAGGGTGTCGGGGGGCCCAAGGGAGCAAGAGACCCAGTACTTC. It is translated as CASTSRVSGGPREQETQYF.

The V and J genes are TRBV5-6 and TRBJ1-5, with D possibly being TRBD1 (5 bases). This CDR3 contains 14 residues. Germline-derived CDR1 and CDR2 are SGHDT and YYEEEE. V gave up 0 bases and J gave up 5 bases, with 9 bases separating them. As DNA, the CDR3 is TGTGCCAGCAGCTTGGGACAGACCGATCAGCCCCAGCATTTT. Translation gives CASSLGQTDQPQHF.